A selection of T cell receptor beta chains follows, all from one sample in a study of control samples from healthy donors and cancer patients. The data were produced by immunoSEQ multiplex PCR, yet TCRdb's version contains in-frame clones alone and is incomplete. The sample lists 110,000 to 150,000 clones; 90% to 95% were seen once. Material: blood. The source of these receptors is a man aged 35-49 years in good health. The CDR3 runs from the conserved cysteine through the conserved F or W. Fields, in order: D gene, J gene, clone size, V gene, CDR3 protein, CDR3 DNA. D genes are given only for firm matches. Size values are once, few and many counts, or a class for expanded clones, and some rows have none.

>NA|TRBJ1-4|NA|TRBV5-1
CASSLELQRNEKLFF
TGCGCCAGCAGCTTGGAGCTGCAAAGAAATGAAAAACTGTTTTTT
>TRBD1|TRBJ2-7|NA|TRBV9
CASSPRIGGTGNSYEQYF
TGTGCCAGCAGCCCACGAATCGGAGGGACAGGGAACTCCTACGAGCAGTACTTC
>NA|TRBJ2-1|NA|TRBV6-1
CASSEGAFSSYNEQFF
TGTGCCAGCAGTGAAGGGGCATTTAGCTCCTACAATGAGCAGTTCTTC
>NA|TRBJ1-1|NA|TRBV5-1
CASSLAPGTEAFF
TGCGCCAGCAGCTTGGCCCCTGGGACTGAAGCTTTCTTT
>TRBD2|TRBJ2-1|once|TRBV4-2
CASSQGLAGLSYNEQFF
TGTGCCAGCAGCCAAGGGCTAGCGGGACTCTCCTACAATGAGCAGTTCTTC
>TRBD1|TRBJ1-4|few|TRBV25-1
CASSGTVGGTGGEKLFF
TGTGCCAGCAGTGGGACTGTTGGCGGGACAGGGGGTGAAAAACTGTTTTTT
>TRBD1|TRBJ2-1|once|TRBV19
CASRRGPQEHYNEQFF
TGTGCCAGTAGAAGGGGGCCACAGGAGCACTACAATGAGCAGTTCTTC
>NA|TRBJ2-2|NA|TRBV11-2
CASAPLRNTGELFF
TGTGCCAGCGCCCCGCTCAGGAACACCGGGGAGCTGTTTTTT
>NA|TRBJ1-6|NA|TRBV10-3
CAIKSPLSPLHF
TGTGCCATCAAATCCCCTCTATCACCCCTCCACTTT
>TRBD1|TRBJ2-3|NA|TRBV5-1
CASRGTGLNRDTQYF
TGCGCCAGCAGAGGGACAGGTCTAAATAGAGATACGCAGTATTTT
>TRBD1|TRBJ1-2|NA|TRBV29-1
CSAEQGGLYGYTF
TGCAGCGCCGAGCAGGGGGGCCTCTATGGCTACACCTTC
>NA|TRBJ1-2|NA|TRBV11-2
CASSFIGGWYGYTF
TGTGCCAGCAGCTTTATCGGGGGCTGGTATGGCTACACCTTC
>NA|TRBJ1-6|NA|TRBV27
CASSKPGTDDNSPLHF
TGTGCCAGCAGTAAGCCCGGGACGGATGATAATTCACCCCTCCACTTT
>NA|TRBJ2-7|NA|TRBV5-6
CASSLQAYEQYF
TGTGCCAGCAGCTTACAGGCTTACGAGCAGTACTTC
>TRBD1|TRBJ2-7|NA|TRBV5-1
CASSQGDRTYEQYF
TGCGCCAGCAGTCAAGGGGACAGGACCTACGAGCAGTACTTC
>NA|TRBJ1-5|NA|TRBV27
CASSLSYKQPQHF
TGTGCCAGCAGTTTATCGTATAAGCAGCCCCAGCATTTT
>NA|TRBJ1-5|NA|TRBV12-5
CASGLVTGGFNQPQHF
TGTGCTAGTGGTTTGGTAACGGGCGGCTTCAATCAGCCCCAGCATTTT
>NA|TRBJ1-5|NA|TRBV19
CASSPTSGNQPQHF
TGTGCCAGTAGCCCCACCAGCGGCAATCAGCCCCAGCATTTT
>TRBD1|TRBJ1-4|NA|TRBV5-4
CASSFSPTGGGEKLFF
TGTGCCAGCAGCTTCAGCCCGACAGGGGGCGGTGAAAAACTGTTTTTT
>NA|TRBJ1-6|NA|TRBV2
CASRVSSSYNSPLHF
TGTGCCAGCAGGGTATCGAGCTCCTATAATTCACCCCTCCACTTT
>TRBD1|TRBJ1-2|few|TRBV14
CASSQADRAGYTF
TGTGCCAGCAGCCAAGCGGACAGGGCTGGCTACACCTTC
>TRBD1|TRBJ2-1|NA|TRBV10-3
CAISGTGIPEQFF
TGTGCCATCAGTGGGACAGGGATCCCTGAGCAGTTCTTC
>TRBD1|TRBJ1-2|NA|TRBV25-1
CASRTGGGYTF
TGTGCCAGCAGGACAGGGGGCGGCTACACCTTC
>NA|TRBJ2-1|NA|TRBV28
CASTLGGGGSYNEQFF
TGTGCCAGCACCTTAGGAGGAGGGGGCTCCTACAATGAGCAGTTCTTC
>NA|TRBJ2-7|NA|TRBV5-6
CASSSIGRGASGYEQYF
TGTGCCAGCAGTTCCATCGGCCGCGGGGCGAGTGGGTACGAGCAGTACTTC
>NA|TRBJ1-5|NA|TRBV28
CASTQTMNSNQPQHF
TGTGCCAGCACCCAGACAATGAATAGCAATCAGCCCCAGCATTTT
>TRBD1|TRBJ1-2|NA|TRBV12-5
CASGLISGQGASNYGYTF
TGTGCTAGTGGTTTGATCAGCGGACAGGGGGCATCTAACTATGGCTACACCTTC
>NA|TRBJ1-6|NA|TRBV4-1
CASSQGVTGAPNSPLHF
TGCGCCAGCAGCCAAGGGGTGACGGGGGCGCCCAATTCACCCCTCCACTTT
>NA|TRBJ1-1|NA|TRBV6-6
CASRPDKPEAFF
TGTGCCAGCAGGCCCGACAAACCTGAAGCTTTCTTT
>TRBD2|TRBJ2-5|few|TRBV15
CATSTRGGTETQYF
TGTGCCACCAGCACCCGGGGGGGTACGGAGACCCAGTACTTC
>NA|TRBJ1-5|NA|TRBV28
CASSLDRNQPQHF
TGTGCCAGCAGTTTGGACAGAAATCAGCCCCAGCATTTT
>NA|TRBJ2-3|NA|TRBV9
CASSVRQDPQGPDTQYF
TGTGCCAGCAGTGTAAGACAGGACCCCCAAGGCCCAGATACGCAGTATTTT
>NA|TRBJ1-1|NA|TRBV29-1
CSVAGRMNTEAFF
TGCAGCGTGGCGGGACGTATGAACACTGAAGCTTTCTTT
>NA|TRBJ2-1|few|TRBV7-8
CASCGDFGCNEQFF
TGTGCCAGCTGCGGTGACTTCGGTTGCAATGAGCAGTTCTTC
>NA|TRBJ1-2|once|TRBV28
CASTTGQPGYTF
TGTGCCAGCACCACCGGGCAGCCTGGCTACACCTTC
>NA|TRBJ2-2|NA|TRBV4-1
CASSLLPVPGAGELFF
TGCGCCAGCAGCCTCCTACCGGTCCCAGGCGCCGGGGAGCTGTTTTTT
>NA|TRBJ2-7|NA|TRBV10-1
CASSESVGSSYEQYF
TGCGCCAGCAGTGAGTCAGTAGGGTCATCCTACGAGCAGTACTTC
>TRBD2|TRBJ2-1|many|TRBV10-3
CAITTSLVREGYNEQFF
TGTGCCATCACCACCTCATTGGTGCGGGAGGGCTACAATGAGCAGTTCTTC
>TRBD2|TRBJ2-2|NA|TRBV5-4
CASSWPGLADTGELFF
TGTGCCAGCAGCTGGCCGGGACTAGCGGACACCGGGGAGCTGTTTTTT
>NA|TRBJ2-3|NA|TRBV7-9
CASSLVFPDTQYF
TGTGCCAGCAGCTTAGTCTTCCCAGATACGCAGTATTTT